Listed below are T cell receptor beta chains from one sample, sequenced in a study of early T cells in non-severe SARS-CoV-2 infection. TCRdb independently ran MiXCR on the 5' RACE reads; one entry per CDR3 protein. This table has tens of thousands of distinct CDR3 sequences, 12% appearing once. The specimen was whole blood. The receptors were gathered from an adult who was a healthcare worker with PCR-confirmed SARS-CoV-2 infection or an uninfected control (not recorded which). Each CDR3 is given with its conserved first and last residue. The D gene is left open where the match is weak. Clone size is stated in some rows and not others, as once, few, many or a class when expanded.

j_call | clone_size | v_call | d_call | cdr3_aa | cdr3_nt
TRBJ1-4 | NA | TRBV28 | NA | CASSWEGRSNEKLFF | TGTGCCAGCAGTTGGGAGGGCCGCTCTAATGAAAAACTGTTTTTT
TRBJ2-7 | many | TRBV14 | TRBD1 | CASSQRTGVLEQYF | TGTGCCAGCAGCCAGAGGACAGGGGTCCTCGAGCAGTACTTC
TRBJ2-3 | many | TRBV20-1 | TRBD2 | CSARDPSGSGKGDTQYF | TGCAGTGCTAGAGATCCTAGCGGGAGTGGTAAAGGAGATACGCAGTATTTT
TRBJ2-2 | many | TRBV11-3 | TRBD2 | CASSPRASGGSGELFF | TGTGCCAGCAGCCCTCGGGCTAGCGGGGGGTCCGGGGAGCTGTTTTTT
TRBJ2-3 | many | TRBV24-1 | NA | CATGYSTDTQYF | TGTGCCACCGGATACAGCACAGATACGCAGTATTTT
TRBJ2-2 | many | TRBV7-2 | TRBD2 | CASSPSGLAGAAGELFF | TGTGCCAGCAGCCCAAGCGGCCTAGCGGGAGCTGCCGGGGAGCTGTTTTTT
TRBJ2-1 | NA | TRBV25-1 | NA | CASRGAGEQFF | TGTGCCAGCAGAGGGGCGGGTGAGCAGTTCTTC
TRBJ1-1 | few | TRBV28 | TRBD1 | CASSLVRGRTEVFF | TGTGCCAGCAGTTTGGTCAGGGGGCGCACTGAAGTTTTCTTT
TRBJ2-1 | many | TRBV7-2 | TRBD2 | CASSLGLAGLQFF | TGTGCCAGCAGCTTGGGACTAGCGGGGCTACAGTTCTTC
TRBJ1-2 | many | TRBV7-9 | TRBD1 | CASSLGITGEDGYTF | TGTGCCAGCAGCTTGGGAATTACAGGGGAGGATGGCTACACCTTC
TRBJ1-1 | NA | TRBV7-2 | NA | CASSGELNTEAFF | TGTGCCAGCAGCGGGGAGTTGAACACTGAAGCTTTCTTT
TRBJ2-1 | NA | TRBV28 | NA | CASSRSYNEQFF | TGTGCCAGCAGTCGGTCTTACAATGAGCAGTTCTTC
TRBJ1-4 | many | TRBV11-2 | NA | CASSLWQSDEKLFF | TGTGCCAGCAGCTTATGGCAGTCGGATGAAAAACTGTTTTTT
TRBJ1-2 | many | TRBV12-3/TRBV12-4 | TRBD1 | CASSLAGGQGSYTF | TGTGCCAGCAGTTTAGCCGGTGGACAGGGTTCCTACACCTTC
TRBJ1-1 | many | TRBV6-2/TRBV6-3 | NA | CASSNGRNTEAFF | TGTGCCAGCAGTAACGGCCGGAACACTGAAGCTTTCTTT
TRBJ2-3 | many | TRBV7-8 | TRBD2 | CASSLGTSGSSRDTQYF | TGTGCCAGCAGCTTAGGGACTAGCGGGTCCTCCCGGGATACGCAGTATTTT
TRBJ2-7 | many | TRBV7-6 | TRBD2 | CASSLPPSGRGSYEQYF | TGTGCCAGCAGCTTACCCCCTAGCGGGAGGGGATCCTACGAGCAGTACTTC
TRBJ1-2 | many | TRBV20-1 | TRBD1 | CSAGRDRGNYGYTF | TGCAGTGCCGGTCGGGACAGGGGAAACTATGGCTACACCTTC
TRBJ1-1 | many | TRBV20-1 | NA | CSASSPDSNTEAFF | TGCAGTGCTAGCAGCCCCGACAGTAACACTGAAGCTTTCTTT
TRBJ1-4 | NA | TRBV7-2 | TRBD1 | CASSLVGQGYEKLFF | TGTGCCAGCAGCTTAGTGGGACAGGGTTATGAAAAACTGTTTTTT
TRBJ2-2 | many | TRBV6-2/TRBV6-3 | NA | CASSSDPAGELFF | TGTGCCAGCAGTTCGGACCCCGCCGGGGAGCTGTTTTTT
TRBJ2-7 | many | TRBV19 | NA | CASSIGLSSYEQYF | TGTGCCAGTAGTATTGGTCTCAGCTCCTACGAGCAGTACTTC
TRBJ2-5 | many | TRBV4-3 | TRBD2 | CASSQLTSGAGAETQYF | TGCGCCAGCAGCCAACTCACTAGCGGGGCCGGGGCTGAGACCCAGTACTTC
TRBJ1-5 | many | TRBV20-1 | NA | CSARPKWGQNSNQPQHF | TGCAGTGCTAGGCCCAAGTGGGGACAAAATAGCAATCAGCCCCAGCATTTT
TRBJ1-5 | many | TRBV5-1 | NA | CASSFNGGGDQPQHF | TGCGCCAGCAGCTTTAACGGAGGAGGGGATCAGCCCCAGCATTTT
TRBJ1-1 | many | TRBV3-1 | TRBD1 | CASSQVPRQGRYEVFF | TGTGCCAGCAGCCAAGTACCCCGACAGGGGAGGTATGAAGTTTTCTTT
TRBJ2-1 | many | TRBV28 | NA | CASSTPLAPPDQFF | TGTGCCAGCAGTACCCCTCTAGCGCCACCTGATCAGTTCTTC
TRBJ1-1 | many | TRBV5-5 | TRBD1 | CASSLHPHGQEPSNTEAFF | TGTGCCAGCAGCTTACACCCCCACGGACAGGAGCCAAGTAACACTGAAGCTTTCTTT
TRBJ1-1 | NA | TRBV25-1 | TRBD1 | CASSFRTGWNTEAFF | TGTGCCAGCAGTTTTCGGACAGGGTGGAACACTGAAGCTTTCTTT
TRBJ1-2 | many | TRBV28 | NA | CASSPGLFRYYGYTF | TGTGCCAGCAGTCCGGGGTTATTCCGGTACTATGGCTACACCTTC
TRBJ2-3 | many | TRBV7-9 | NA | CASSPRGPDTQYF | TGTGCCAGCAGCCCCCGGGGCCCAGATACGCAGTATTTT
TRBJ2-1 | many | TRBV5-4 | NA | CASSLGTNNEQFF | TGTGCCAGCAGCTTGGGCACAAACAATGAGCAGTTCTTC
TRBJ2-3 | many | TRBV27 | NA | CASSFGGDFSIPDTQYF | TGTGCCAGCAGTTTTGGGGGAGACTTCTCAATCCCAGATACGCAGTATTTT
TRBJ2-1 | NA | TRBV3-1 | TRBD2 | CASSQEGLAGADEQFF | TGTGCCAGCAGCCAAGAAGGACTAGCGGGAGCCGATGAGCAGTTCTTC
TRBJ2-7 | many | TRBV20-1 | TRBD1 | CSAPDRVSYEQYF | TGCAGTGCCCCGGACAGGGTCTCCTACGAGCAGTACTTC
TRBJ2-1 | many | TRBV5-1 | NA | CASSSQSRDNEQFF | TGCGCCAGCAGCTCTCAAAGTCGGGACAATGAGCAGTTCTTC
TRBJ1-6 | many | TRBV12-3/TRBV12-4 | TRBD1 | CASSERQGKGNSPLHF | TGTGCCAGCAGTGAGAGACAGGGTAAAGGGAATTCACCCCTCCACTTT
TRBJ2-2 | many | TRBV7-9 | TRBD1 | CASSGGTGVPNTGELFF | TGTGCCAGCAGCGGAGGGACAGGGGTCCCAAACACCGGGGAGCTGTTTTTT
TRBJ1-2 | many | TRBV19 | NA | CASSIAADGYTF | TGTGCCAGTAGTATAGCGGCGGATGGCTACACCTTC
TRBJ2-5 | many | TRBV20-1 | NA | CSARSSLAGLLQETQYF | TGCAGTGCTAGATCTTCGCTAGCAGGCCTACTCCAAGAGACCCAGTACTTC
TRBJ2-7 | many | TRBV28 | NA | CASSLFRTPYEQYF | TGTGCCAGCAGTTTATTCAGGACCCCCTACGAGCAGTACTTC
TRBJ1-1 | many | TRBV5-4 | NA | CASRKGDWGGTEAFF | TGTGCCAGCCGTAAGGGCGACTGGGGGGGCACTGAAGCTTTCTTT
TRBJ1-6 | many | TRBV28 | NA | CASSSPSDGYNSPLHF | TGTGCCAGCAGTTCCCCGAGTGACGGCTATAATTCACCCCTCCACTTT
TRBJ2-5 | many | TRBV14 | NA | CASSRGRLQETQYF | TGTGCCAGCAGCCGAGGACGGTTACAAGAGACCCAGTACTTC
TRBJ1-1 | many | TRBV20-1 | NA | CSAGGGTLTFF | TGCAGTGCCGGGGGAGGGACCTTAACTTTCTTT
TRBJ2-2 | many | TRBV12-3/TRBV12-4 | NA | CASSVSRGGPNTGELFF | TGTGCCAGCAGTGTCTCCAGGGGGGGCCCTAACACCGGGGAGCTGTTTTTT
TRBJ2-6 | many | TRBV6-5 | NA | CASSYSGANVLTF | TGTGCCAGCAGCTACTCTGGGGCCAACGTCCTGACTTTC
TRBJ1-1 | many | TRBV7-8 | NA | CASSLEDYTEAFF | TGTGCCAGCAGCTTAGAGGATTACACTGAAGCTTTCTTT
TRBJ2-5 | many | TRBV20-1 | NA | CSARTGGEGETQYF | TGCAGTGCTAGGACAGGAGGGGAGGGAGAGACCCAGTACTTC
TRBJ2-7 | NA | TRBV7-2 | NA | CASSSPGKQYF | TGTGCCAGCAGCTCCCCGGGCAAGCAGTACTTC
TRBJ1-2 | few | TRBV12-5 | NA | CASGLVLGRGRRDGYTF | TGTGCTAGTGGTTTGGTACTTGGAAGAGGGAGGAGGGATGGCTACACCTTC
TRBJ2-1 | many | TRBV7-9 | TRBD2 | CASSPKLAPTREQFF | TGTGCCAGCAGCCCAAAACTAGCGCCGACAAGAGAGCAGTTCTTC
TRBJ2-5 | NA | TRBV29-1 | TRBD1 | CSVEDFHRDRGSAETQYF | TGCAGCGTTGAAGATTTTCACCGAGACAGGGGATCCGCAGAGACCCAGTACTTC
TRBJ1-2 | many | TRBV4-2 | NA | CASSQDRDGSYGYTF | TGTGCCAGCAGCCAAGATAGGGACGGATCCTATGGCTACACCTTC
TRBJ2-3 | NA | TRBV10-3 | TRBD2 | CAIRSERGGTDTQYF | TGTGCCATCAGGTCCGAGCGGGGTGGCACAGATACGCAGTATTTT
TRBJ1-1 | NA | TRBV12-3/TRBV12-4 | NA | CASSLWGTNF | TGTGCCAGCAGTTTGTGGGGGACGAACTTT
TRBJ1-6 | many | TRBV6-2/TRBV6-3 | NA | CASSADGGPSPLHF | TGTGCCAGCAGTGCCGATGGCGGGCCTTCACCCCTCCACTTT
TRBJ2-5 | many | TRBV6-5 | NA | CASSFRGAWETQYF | TGTGCCAGCAGTTTCCGGGGGGCCTGGGAGACCCAGTACTTC
TRBJ1-6 | many | TRBV9 | NA | CASSGAGSSPLHF | TGTGCCAGCAGCGGGGCAGGGAGTTCACCCCTCCACTTT
TRBJ2-3 | many | TRBV4-3 | NA | CASSQAPFMGVTDTQYF | TGCGCCAGCAGCCAAGCACCCTTCATGGGGGTCACAGATACGCAGTATTTT